What follows are 29 T cell receptor beta chains derived from one specimen sequenced in a study of memory CD4+ T cells and cytomegalovirus serostatus (dated by TCRdb to between 2018 and 2021). The library was produced with the immunoSEQ multiplex PCR assay. Not all clones reach the TCRdb copy of this immuneACCESS table, which keeps in-frame sequences only. Checked studies attribute under half of the gap to unresolved V genes and leave the rest unexplained. The table for this sample lists 45,000 to 50,000 clones; over 75% of them were counted only once. The ten most abundant clones make up 0.6% to 0.95% of the sample. Single viable CD3+CD4+CD8-CD45RO+ cells were sorted as memory CD4+ T cells on a FACSAria II. The sequenced material came from memory CD4+ T cells from blood. The receptors derive from an adult in good health and CMV-seronegative.

V gene TRBV18 combines with J gene TRBJ2-7; TRBD2 aligns across 10 bases. This CDR3 has 16 amino acids. Trimming removed 3 bases from V and 2 bases from J; junction bases left unmatched: 7. The germline V gene has CDR1 KGHSH and CDR2 LQKENI. In DNA, the CDR3 is TGTGCCAGCTCACCCCGGACTAGCGGAAACCCCTACGAGCAGTACTTC. Its translation: CASSPRTSGNPYEQYF.

The chain carries TRBV7-8 and TRBJ1-4; 8 positions match TRBD1. J was trimmed by 5 bases and V by 3 bases; bases with no gene match: 5. CDR1 is SGHVS, CDR2 FQNEAQ, per germline. There are 15 residues in the CDR3. CDR3 coding DNA: TGTGCCAGCAGCTTGTCGGACAGGGAGAATGAAAAACTGTTTTTT. It specifies CASSLSDRENEKLFF.

This rearrangement joins TRBV2 to TRBJ2-2; D possibly corresponds to TRBD2 (5 bases). CDR3 length: 15 amino acids. The ends were cut back, 7 bases at V and 0 bases at J, with 12 bases in the middle. Germline V CDR1 and CDR2: SNHLY, FYNNEI. DNA for the CDR3: TGTGCCAGCACTCGTGAGACTACGAACACCGGGGAGCTGTTTTTT. It yields the protein CASTRETTNTGELFF.

This chain connects TRBV7-9 to TRBJ2-3; the D gene is possibly TRBD2 (6 bases). The V end lost 5 bases, the J end lost 4 bases, and 10 bases lay between the germline ends. The CDR3 consists of 13 residues. Looked up from germline, CDR1 is SEHNR and CDR2 is FQNEAQ (reference sequence). CDR3 bases: TGTGCCAGCAGCCTGGAGGGCCCAGATACGCAGTATTTT. Translation: CASSLEGPDTQYF.

This clone was counted a few times. The rearrangement links TRBV28 to TRBJ1-5; unclear D gene. Trimming stripped 5 bases from V and 7 bases from J, with 9 bases between. Germline assignment: CDR1 MDHEN and CDR2 SYDVKM. CDR3 size: 12 residues. The CDR3 bases are TGTGCCAGCAGTCAGCTAGGGCAGCCCCAGCATTTT. It specifies CASSQLGQPQHF.

This rearrangement joins TRBV6-4 to TRBJ1-4; possible D gene TRBD1, 5 bases. V gave up 3 bases and J gave up 4 bases, with 12 bases separating them. CDR3 length: 15 residues. Germline CDR1 and CDR2: MRHNA and SNTAGT. The CDR3 sequence is CASSEFGQGNEKLFF. The CDR3 bases are TGTGCCAGCAGTGAATTCGGCCAGGGTAATGAAAAACTGTTTTTT.

The V call is TRBV7-2, the J call TRBJ1-2; tentative D call: TRBD1 (6 bases). Germline V lookup: CDR1 SGHTA, CDR2 FQGNSA. The V end was cut by 1 base, the J end by 7 bases, with 13 bases between. This CDR3 region has 14 residues. CDR3 nucleotide sequence: TGTGCCAGCAGCTTAGATACAGGGTGGACTGGCTACACCTTC. Protein sequence: CASSLDTGWTGYTF.

This clone occurred once. The gene calls are TRBV2 and TRBJ2-2; 7 bases map to TRBD2. The CDR3 is made up of 15 amino acids. Germline values: CDR1 SNHLY, CDR2 FYNNEI. V gave up 6 bases and J gave up 1 base; unmatched junction bases: 5. The CDR3 nucleotides are TGTGCCAGCAGGGGGTCTAGCGGGAACACCGGGGAGCTGTTTTTT. It is translated as CASRGSSGNTGELFF.

The rearrangement joins TRBV5-4 to TRBJ2-1, with 11 nucleotides matching TRBD2. V shed 1 base and J 2 bases; nucleotides not matched to a gene: 5. The CDR3 length is 17 residues. The germline V gene has CDR1 SGHNT and CDR2 YYREEE (reference sequence). DNA of the CDR3: TGTGCCAGCAGCTTGACTAGCGGGGGTGCGACCTACAATGAGCAGTTCTTC. This translates into CASSLTSGGATYNEQFF. The full variable domain, completed using reference TRBV5-4 and TRBJ2-1, is ETGVTQSPTHLIKTRGQQVTLRCSSQSGHNTVSWYQQALGQGPQFIFQYYREEENGRGNFPPRFSGLQFPNYSSELNVNALELDDSALYLCASSLTSGGATYNEQFFGPGTRLTVL.

This clone is a singleton in its sample. V is TRBV5-1 and J is TRBJ2-7, with D possibly being TRBD1 or TRBD2 (5 bases each). Germline V gives CDR1 SGHRS, CDR2 YFSETQ. The V gene lost 7 bases and the J gene lost 3 bases, with 20 bases spanning the gap. The CDR3 is 15 amino acids. The chain's CDR3 is CASAPGGGSNYEQYF. For the CDR3, the DNA is TGCGCCAGCGCCCCGGGTGGGGGATCAAACTACGAGCAGTACTTC. Full variable domain (outside the CDR3, taken from reference TRBV5-1 and TRBJ2-7): KAGVTQTPRYLIKTRGQQVTLSCSPISGHRSVSWYQQTPGQGLQFLFEYFSETQRNKGNFPGRFSGRQFSNSRSEMNVSTLELGDSALYLCASAPGGGSNYEQYFGPGTRLTVT.

The CDR3 DNA reads as TGCGCCAGCAGGCAGACTAGCGGGGTCTCCTACAATGAGCAGTTCTTC. Its translation: CASRQTSGVSYNEQFF. This rearrangement joins TRBV5-1 to TRBJ2-1; 11 bases fit TRBD2. The CDR3 is 16 amino acids. The trim removed 5 bases at V and 0 bases at J, leaving 4 bases unmatched. Germline V gene data show CDR1 as SGHRS and CDR2 as YFSETQ.

The chain couples TRBV11-1 to TRBJ1-4; D remains ambiguous. The CDR3 loop spans 15 amino acids. The V gene lost 1 base and the J gene lost 8 bases, with 14 bases spanning the gap. Germline CDR1 is SGHAT and CDR2 is FQDESV (reference sequence). The DNA of the CDR3 is TGTGCCAGCAGCTTAGGGGAACGCATTGAGGAAAAACTGTTTTTT. It is translated as CASSLGERIEEKLFF.

The V and J genes are TRBV27 and TRBJ2-5, with D possibly being TRBD1 or TRBD2 (5 bases each). The CDR3 runs 15 residues. The V end lost 4 bases, the J end lost 3 bases, and 15 bases lay between the germline ends. CDR1 and CDR2 from the germline V gene are MNHEY and SMNVEV (reference sequence). The CDR3: CASSSGRPAEETQYF. The CDR3 DNA is TGTGCCAGCAGTTCAGGGCGCCCAGCGGAAGAGACCCAGTACTTC.

This chain links TRBV10-3 with TRBJ1-2, with TRBD1 matching over 7 bases. Germline CDR1 and CDR2: ENHRY and SYGVKD. V lost 10 bases and J lost 4; bases outside the gene matches: 9. The CDR3 loop spans 13 amino acids. The CDR3 here is CATGGQASYGYTF. The CDR3 bases are TGTGCCACCGGAGGACAGGCCTCCTATGGCTACACCTTC.

This CDR3 is CASSNSDRRHLAGGPNGELFF. For the CDR3, the DNA is TGTGCCAGCAGTAATTCGGACAGAAGGCATCTAGCGGGAGGGCCGAACGGGGAGCTGTTTTTT. The chain combines TRBV6-7 with TRBJ2-2, with 12 bases fitting TRBD2. TRBV6-7 is an ORF, and what it does is uncertain. The CDR3 runs to 21 residues. Trimming took 5 bases from V and 7 from J; bases not matched to a gene: 23.

This chain uses TRBV7-2 with TRBJ1-5, with a weak D call TRBD1 (6 bases). Germline CDR1 SGHTA, CDR2 FQGNSA. The CDR3 has 15 amino acids. V was shortened by 5 bases and J by 7 bases, with 18 bases between the two germline ends. As DNA, the CDR3 is TGTGCCAGCAGCAACTCAGGGGTCCTTCGACAGCCCCAGCATTTT. It translates to CASSNSGVLRQPQHF.

The V call is TRBV18, the J call TRBJ2-1; D may correspond to TRBD1 or TRBD2 (6 bases each). Germline V gives CDR1 KGHSH, CDR2 LQKENI. This CDR3 has 15 residues. Trimming left V 4 bases short and J 3 bases short, with 13 bases between. CDR3 nucleotides: TGTGCCAGCTCACGGGGGGCTCTGGGCTACAATGAGCAGTTCTTC. Protein: CASSRGALGYNEQFF.

CDR3 sequence (DNA): TGTGCCAGCAGCCAGATGTCATACCCTGGGACTGAAGCTTTCTTT. This encodes CASSQMSYPGTEAFF. The genes are TRBV14 and TRBJ1-1; D remains ambiguous. The germline gives CDR1 SGHDN, CDR2 FVKESK. V was shortened by 3 bases and J by 5 bases, with 16 bases between the two germline ends. The CDR3 runs 15 residues.

The chain couples TRBV7-2 to TRBJ2-7; D unclear. This CDR3 region has 14 residues. Trimming cost V 5 bases and J 4 bases, with 15 bases left between them. Germline V gene data show CDR1 as SGHTA and CDR2 as FQGNSA. The CDR3 loop is CASSPRNRGYEQYF. The DNA of the CDR3 is TGTGCCAGCAGCCCCAGAAACCGAGGTTACGAGCAGTACTTC.

There are a few counts of this clone. The chain employs TRBV6-1 and TRBJ1-2, with 8 nucleotides matching TRBD1. Per germline, CDR1 MNHNS and CDR2 SASEGT. Trimming cost V 6 bases and J 7 bases; bases outside gene matches: 10. CDR3 size: 14 residues. This chain's CDR3 is CASSDDRGLSGYTF. The CDR3 DNA reads TGTGCCAGCAGCGATGACAGGGGTCTCAGTGGCTACACCTTC.

The V gene is TRBV6-4, the J gene TRBJ2-3; D not resolved. The germline V and J ends were trimmed by 3 bases and 1 base, with 14 bases remaining between them. CDR1 is MRHNA and CDR2 is SNTAGT in the germline V gene. The CDR3 is 16 residues long. The CDR3 loop reads CASSEVAVRGTDTQYF. Written as DNA, the CDR3 is TGTGCCAGCAGTGAAGTGGCCGTTCGAGGCACAGATACGCAGTATTTT.

J is TRBJ1-3 and V is TRBV7-2; D is unresolved. The V end was cut by 3 bases, the J end by 4 bases, with 10 bases between. From germline, CDR1 is SGHTA and CDR2 FQGNSA. CDR3 length: 14 amino acids. The CDR3 is CASSLGQPGNTIYF. In DNA form, the CDR3 reads TGTGCCAGCAGCTTGGGTCAGCCGGGAAACACCATATATTTT.

V gene TRBV4-1 combines with J gene TRBJ1-1, with a weak D call TRBD1 (6 bases). Germline V gives CDR1 MGHRA, CDR2 YSYEKL. The CDR3 is 15 residues long. The V gene lost 6 bases and the J gene lost 4 bases, with 18 bases spanning the gap. Written as DNA, the CDR3 is TGCGCCAGCAGTTACCTAACCCAGGGGACCACTGAAGCTTTCTTT. It codes for CASSYLTQGTTEAFF.

The chain has TRBV7-2 and TRBJ1-1, with D possibly being TRBD1 (6 bases). This CDR3 has 13 amino acids. V dropped 1 base and J dropped 4 bases, with 7 bases sitting between them. Germline CDR1 SGHTA, CDR2 FQGNSA. The CDR3 bases are TGTGCCAGCAGCTTAGGGGGGGCCACTGAAGCTTTCTTT. This gives the protein CASSLGGATEAFF.

Regarding this clone: The junction shows a germline mismatch at one end, possibly a read error. The rearrangement joins TRBV15 to TRBJ1-6; maybe TRBD1 (6 bases). Germline CDR1 is LNHNV and CDR2 is YYDKDF (reference sequence). The CDR3 has 16 amino acids. The CDR3: CATSGDIWGHNSPLHF. CDR3 nucleotides: TGTGCCACCAGCGGAGACATCTGGGGGCATAATTCACCCCTCCACTTT.

The CDR3 region is CASSLGISGPPYEQYF. The CDR3 DNA follows: TGTGCCAGCAGCTTAGGCATTAGCGGACCTCCCTACGAGCAGTACTTC. This rearrangement joins TRBV7-9 to TRBJ2-7; a possible D gene is TRBD2 (6 bases). The CDR3 is 16 amino acids. V lost 1 base, J lost 2 bases, and 15 bases lay in between. Germline loops: CDR1 SEHNR, CDR2 FQNEAQ (reference sequence).

The chain's CDR3 is CASVGRGMGRETQYF. The CDR3 DNA reads TGTGCCAGCGTTGGACGGGGCATGGGGAGAGAGACCCAGTACTTC. This sequence joins TRBV19 and TRBJ2-5, with D possibly called TRBD1 or TRBD2 (5 bases each). Trimming cost V 9 bases and J 4 bases, with 21 bases left between them. CDR3 length equals 15 residues. CDR1 is LNHDA and CDR2 is SQIVND in the germline V gene (reference sequence).

The V call is TRBV11-2, the J call TRBJ2-3, with a possible D match to TRBD2 (6 bases). CDR3 length: 16 residues. V gave up 1 base and J gave up 1 base, with 12 bases separating them. The V gene's germline CDR1 is SGHAT and CDR2 FQNNGV. The CDR3 reads CASSLGRGGGTDTQYF. The DNA of the CDR3 is TGTGCCAGCAGCTTAGGAAGGGGAGGAGGCACAGATACGCAGTATTTT.

The genes are TRBV25-1 and TRBJ1-3; D remains ambiguous. Germline V gene sequence: CDR1 MGHDK, CDR2 SYGVNS. Trimming took off 2 bases at V and 1 base at J, with 12 bases between the two ends. The CDR3 contains 16 residues. In nucleotides, the CDR3 is TGTGCCAGCAGTGAAGTCCTAAGCGGGTCTGGAAACACCATATATTTT. Translated, it gives CASSEVLSGSGNTIYF.